Described below is a single TCR beta chain sequence and its context. Ten or more counts support this clonotype. Its antigen remains unidentified. No per-base quality is available; no much larger clone lies one base away. These data belong to a study of T-cell reconstitution after alpha-beta-depleted transplantation in children (dated by TCRdb to the mid-2010s). For the study in its entirety: Using TCR repertoire profiling, the study quantitatively followed how T-cell immune reconstitution unfolded in children after TCRalphabeta/CD19-depleted allogeneic hematopoietic cell transplantation. The full study reports these points: Hyperexpanded clone frequencies declined over subsequent months; after one year, T-cell counts and TCRbeta diversity were mostly attributed to newly produced T cells. About two months after transplant, the apparently early recovery of alphabetaT-cell counts reportedly depended on just several hundred clones that had expanded rapidly and came from non-depleted graft cells. In some patients, the high TCRbeta diversity seen at day 60 was put down to recipient T cells and intrathymic progenitors that had survived conditioning.

Receptor amplification or capture employed PCR. Instrument on record: Illumina HiSeq 2500. To normalize quantification of the TCRbeta repertoire, the TCR libraries were built with molecular barcoding that relied on unique molecular identifiers. Through fastp at Q25 and MiXCR, TCRdb rebuilt clones from the public reads, retaining in-frame beta chains. Duplicate CDR3 protein sequences are folded into a single record with the most common DNA and genes. This sample holds a few hundred thousand distinct CDR3 sequences; over 10% were observed only once. Of the sample, around 2.2% falls within the top ten clones. Including the terminal cysteine and phenylalanine, the CDR3 comprises 16 residues. Only the CDR3 DNA stays, 48 bases, in frame from base 1. For this chain, trimming is 5 bases at the V end and 1 base at the J end, and the number of junction bases without a gene match is 6. The CDR1 and CDR2 encoded by the germline V gene are MNHEY and SVGAGI.

Explained via the paper, the treatment or condition label denotes: allogeneic hematopoietic cell transplantation with graft depleted of TCRalphabeta T cells and CD19 B cells. Transplant recipients were children who received TCRalphabeta/CD19-depleted allogeneic hematopoietic cell grafts. The source is a male patient between 10 and 17 years old who had a stem cell transplant for acute myeloid leukemia, so the T cells may come from the graft donor. Sequenced here: PBMCs, mostly from graft donor cells, sampled 360 days after TCRalphabeta/CD19-depleted stem cell transplant. The chain joins TRBV6-5 to TRBJ2-2; 8 nucleotides in the junction match TRBD1. The base sequence is TGTGCCAGCAGTAGGAGGACAGGGTTGAACACCGGGGAGCTGTTTTTT. It translates as CASSRRTGLNTGELFF.